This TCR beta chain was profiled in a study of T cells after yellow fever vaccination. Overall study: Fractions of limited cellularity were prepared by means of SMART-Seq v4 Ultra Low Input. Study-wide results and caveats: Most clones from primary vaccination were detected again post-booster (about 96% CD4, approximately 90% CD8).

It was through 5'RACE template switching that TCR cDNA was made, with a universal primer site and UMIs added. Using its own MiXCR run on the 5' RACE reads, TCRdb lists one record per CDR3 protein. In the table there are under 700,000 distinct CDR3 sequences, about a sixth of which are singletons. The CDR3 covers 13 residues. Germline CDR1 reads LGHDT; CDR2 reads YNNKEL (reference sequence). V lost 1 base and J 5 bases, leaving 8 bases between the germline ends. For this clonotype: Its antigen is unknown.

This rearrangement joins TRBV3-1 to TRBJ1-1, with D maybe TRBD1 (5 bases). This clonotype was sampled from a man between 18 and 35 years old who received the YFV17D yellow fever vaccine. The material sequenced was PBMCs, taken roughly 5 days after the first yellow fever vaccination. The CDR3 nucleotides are TGTGCCAGCAGCCAAGCTACAGGAACTGAAGCTTTCTTT. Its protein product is CASSQATGTEAFF.